Shown below are 14 T cell receptor beta chains from a single sample sequenced in a study of shared clonotypes between healthy human individuals. Profiled with immunoSEQ multiplex PCR; TCRdb holds only in-frame clones, not every one. Of about 1.1 million clones listed, more than 75% are singletons. Sequencing was performed on memory CD4+ T cells from PBMCs. Regarding subset: CD45RA-negative fraction. The receptors were gathered from a man aged 18 to 29 in good health. Some clones in this sample may be carry-over from other donors' samples.

V and J are TRBV5-1 and TRBJ2-1, with TRBD2 matching 9 bases. The V gene end was trimmed by 2 bases and the J gene end by 8 bases; junction bases not matched to a gene: 11. Germline V gene lookup returns CDR1 SGHRS and CDR2 YFSETQ. This CDR3 spans 16 amino acids. CDR3 DNA: TGCGCCAGCAGCTTCCTCCCAGGGCGGGAGGGCTATGAGCAGTTCTTC. This translates into CASSFLPGREGYEQFF.

The chain recombines TRBV13 with TRBJ2-2; D remains ambiguous. The V end was cut by 3 bases, the J end by 1 base, with 9 bases between. The CDR3 length is 15 residues. Germline-derived CDR1 and CDR2 are PRHDT and FYEKMQ (reference sequence). CDR3: CASSFGVLNTGELFF. The CDR3 bases are TGTGCCAGCAGCTTTGGGGTATTGAACACCGGGGAGCTGTTTTTT.

This clone was seen only a few times. The chain carries TRBV28 and TRBJ2-7; 7 nucleotides align to TRBD1. The germline V gene encodes CDR1 MDHEN and CDR2 SYDVKM. V dropped 3 bases and J dropped 2; count of bases not matched to a gene: 10. The CDR3 runs to 16 residues. The CDR3 sequence is CASSLTGLQAAYEQYF. The CDR3 bases are TGTGCCAGCAGTTTGACAGGGCTTCAAGCAGCCTACGAGCAGTACTTC.

V gene TRBV28 combines with J gene TRBJ2-1, with 7 bases matching TRBD1. This CDR3 contains 11 residues. V shed 11 bases and J 12 bases; nucleotides not matched to a gene: 10. The germline V gene encodes CDR1 MDHEN and CDR2 SYDVKM. The CDR3 sequence is CAGSTGNMQFF. The CDR3 nucleotides are TGTGCCGGCTCGACAGGGAATATGCAGTTCTTC.

This sequence joins TRBV10-3 and TRBJ2-5, with 11 bases that match TRBD2. Germline trimming cut 6 bases from V and 0 bases from J; bases unmatched to any gene: 3. There are 15 residues in the CDR3. Germline V gene sequence: CDR1 ENHRY, CDR2 SYGVKD. The CDR3 bases are TGTGCCATCAGGCCGACTAGCGGGGACCAAGAGACCCAGTACTTC. Translating gives CAIRPTSGDQETQYF.

The chain carries TRBV5-1 and TRBJ1-1; TRBD1 is a possible D gene (5 bases). CDR3 size: 13 residues. Trimming shortened V by 1 base and J by 7 bases, and 11 bases separated the two germline ends. Per germline, CDR1 SGHRS and CDR2 YFSETQ. The CDR3 here is CASSLWQGLEAFF. Written as DNA, the CDR3 is TGCGCCAGCAGCTTGTGGCAGGGCCTTGAAGCTTTCTTT.

As concerns this clone: The identical CDR3 is also encoded by other nucleotide sequences in the sample. As DNA, the CDR3 is TGTGCCAGCAGCCAATCCAATAGCAATCAGCCCCAGCATTTT. It codes for CASSQSNSNQPQHF. The genes are TRBV16 and TRBJ1-5, with unresolved D. The CDR3 runs 14 residues. Germline V gene sequence: CDR1 KGHSY, CDR2 FQNENV. V shed 0 bases and J shed 0 bases, with 3 bases lying between them.

CDR3 loop: CSVYGQGKGYTF. As DNA, the CDR3 is TGCAGCGTCTATGGACAGGGTAAAGGCTACACCTTC. The V call is TRBV29-1, the J call TRBJ1-2; 8 bases map to TRBD1. Germline V gene lookup returns CDR1 SQVTM and CDR2 ANQGSEA. Germline trimming cut 6 bases from V and 8 bases from J; bases unmatched to any gene: 8. This CDR3 comprises 12 residues.

The chain employs TRBV2 and TRBJ1-1; 7 bases agree with TRBD1. Germline V gives CDR1 SNHLY, CDR2 FYNNEI. The trim removed 6 bases at V and 4 bases at J, leaving 5 bases unmatched. This CDR3 has 13 residues. This CDR3 is CASREQGTTEAFF. The CDR3 region has the DNA TGTGCCAGCAGAGAACAGGGGACCACTGAAGCTTTCTTT.

The rearrangement joins TRBV5-1 to TRBJ2-7; TRBD2 might be the D (5 bases). CDR3 length: 13 residues. CDR1 SGHRS and CDR2 YFSETQ come from the germline V gene. Trimming took off 4 bases at V and 4 bases at J, with 12 bases between the two ends. CDR3 sequence reads: CASSESGEYEQYF. CDR3 coding DNA: TGCGCCAGCAGCGAAAGCGGAGAATACGAGCAGTACTTC.

V usage is TRBV19 and J usage is TRBJ2-2; D call uncertain. V lost 4 bases, J lost 7 bases, and 10 bases lay in between. The CDR3 length is 13 residues. From germline, CDR1 is LNHDA and CDR2 SQIVND (reference sequence). The CDR3 sequence: CASSTDPSGELFF. Written as DNA, the CDR3 is TGTGCCAGTAGTACGGACCCTAGCGGGGAGCTGTTTTTT.

The chain combines TRBV7-9 with TRBJ2-7; 8 bases are shared with TRBD1. Germline V gene data show CDR1 as SEHNR and CDR2 as FQNEAQ (reference sequence). This CDR3 spans 14 amino acids. Trimming cost V 5 bases and J 6 bases; bases outside gene matches: 9. The CDR3 sequence: CASSPTGVGSEQYF. The CDR3 DNA reads TGTGCCAGCAGCCCGACAGGGGTGGGCTCCGAGCAGTACTTC.

The V and J genes are TRBV5-6 and TRBJ1-6; TRBD1 matches at 7 bases. The CDR3 contains 14 residues. Trimming removed 1 base from V and 10 bases from J; junction bases left unmatched: 5. The V gene's germline CDR1 is SGHDT and CDR2 YYEEEE. The CDR3 spells CASSLNRGVSPLHF. Written as DNA, the CDR3 is TGTGCCAGCAGCTTGAACAGGGGAGTATCACCCCTCCACTTT.

There are many counts of this clone. This chain links TRBV4-1 with TRBJ2-1; 9 nucleotides agree with TRBD2. The germline CDR1 and CDR2 sequences are MGHRA and YSYEKL. This CDR3 has 16 residues. The junction had 5 bases not matched to a gene; V was cut back by 1 base and J by 4 bases. The DNA for the CDR3 is TGCGCCAGCAGCCAAGCCGGACTAGCGATATACAATGAGCAGTTCTTC. Residues: CASSQAGLAIYNEQFF.